There are a few counts of the clone carrying this T cell receptor beta chain. The target antigen is unknown. The CDR3 is 14 residues long. Germline-derived CDR1 and CDR2 are LNHNV and YYDKDF (reference sequence). The ends were cut back, 5 bases at V and 7 bases at J, with 15 bases in the middle. MiXCR was run by TCRdb on the 5' RACE reads, yielding one entry per CDR3 protein. The sample lists approximately 480,000 distinct CDR3 sequences; over 15% were seen once. The data were obtained in a study of T-cell memory formation after mild COVID-19. Study-level points and caveats: For second-wave clones that peaked at day 37, SARS-CoV-2 specificity went unverified. Clones contracting across day 15 to 85 had a balanced CD4/CD8 profile; later expanding clones leaned CD4+.

The rearrangement uses TRBV15 and TRBJ2-1; TRBD1 or TRBD2 may be the D gene (6 bases each). The source of this sequence is an adult woman who had mild COVID-19 (a few samples of this study predate the infection). Cell type and time point are not known. Sequencing input: PBMCs or a T cell subset sorted from them (not recorded which). CDR3 DNA: TGTGCCACCAGCGCGGCGGGACAATGGAATGAGCAGTTCTTC. Translation: CATSAAGQWNEQFF.